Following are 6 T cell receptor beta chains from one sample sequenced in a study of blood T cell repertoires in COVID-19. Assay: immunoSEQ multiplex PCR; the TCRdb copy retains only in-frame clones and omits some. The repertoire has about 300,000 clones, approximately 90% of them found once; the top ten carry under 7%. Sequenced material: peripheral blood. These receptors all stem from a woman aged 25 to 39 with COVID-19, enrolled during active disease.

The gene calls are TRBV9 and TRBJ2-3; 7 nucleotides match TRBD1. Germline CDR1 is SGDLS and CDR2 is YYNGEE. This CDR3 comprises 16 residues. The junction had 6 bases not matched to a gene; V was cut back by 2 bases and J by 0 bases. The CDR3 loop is CASSVTGTASTDTQYF. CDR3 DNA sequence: TGTGCCAGCAGCGTCACCGGGACAGCTAGCACAGATACGCAGTATTTT.

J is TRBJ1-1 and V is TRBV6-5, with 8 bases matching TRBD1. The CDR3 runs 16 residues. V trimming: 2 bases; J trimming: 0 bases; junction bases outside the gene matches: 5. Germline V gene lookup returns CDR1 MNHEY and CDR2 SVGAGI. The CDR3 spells CASSYLGTGMNTEAFF. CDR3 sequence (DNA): TGTGCCAGCAGTTACCTGGGGACAGGCATGAACACTGAAGCTTTCTTT.

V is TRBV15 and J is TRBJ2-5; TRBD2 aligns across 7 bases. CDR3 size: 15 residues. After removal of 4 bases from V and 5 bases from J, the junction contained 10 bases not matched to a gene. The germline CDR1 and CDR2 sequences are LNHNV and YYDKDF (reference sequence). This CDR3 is CATSTISGGSETQYF. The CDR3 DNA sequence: TGTGCCACCAGCACGATCTCGGGGGGATCCGAGACCCAGTACTTC.

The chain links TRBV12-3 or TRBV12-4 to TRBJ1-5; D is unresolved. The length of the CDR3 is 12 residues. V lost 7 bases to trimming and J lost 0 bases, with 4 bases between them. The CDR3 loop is CASTVSNQPQHF. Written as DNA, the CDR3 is TGTGCCAGCACAGTTAGCAATCAGCCCCAGCATTTT.

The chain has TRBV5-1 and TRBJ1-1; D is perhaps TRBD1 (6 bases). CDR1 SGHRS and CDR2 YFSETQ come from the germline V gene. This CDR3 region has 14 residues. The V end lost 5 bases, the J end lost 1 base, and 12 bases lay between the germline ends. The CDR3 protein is CASRPGQKNTEAFF. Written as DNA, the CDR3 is TGCGCCAGCAGGCCCGGACAGAAGAACACTGAAGCTTTCTTT.

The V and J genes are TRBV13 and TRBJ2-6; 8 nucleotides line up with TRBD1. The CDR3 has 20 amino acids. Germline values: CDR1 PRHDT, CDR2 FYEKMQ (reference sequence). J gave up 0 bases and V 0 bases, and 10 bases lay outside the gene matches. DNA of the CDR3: TGTGCCAGCAGCTTAGGACCCCCGGGACAGGCAAGCTCTGGGGCCAACGTCCTGACTTTC. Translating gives CASSLGPPGQASSGANVLTF.